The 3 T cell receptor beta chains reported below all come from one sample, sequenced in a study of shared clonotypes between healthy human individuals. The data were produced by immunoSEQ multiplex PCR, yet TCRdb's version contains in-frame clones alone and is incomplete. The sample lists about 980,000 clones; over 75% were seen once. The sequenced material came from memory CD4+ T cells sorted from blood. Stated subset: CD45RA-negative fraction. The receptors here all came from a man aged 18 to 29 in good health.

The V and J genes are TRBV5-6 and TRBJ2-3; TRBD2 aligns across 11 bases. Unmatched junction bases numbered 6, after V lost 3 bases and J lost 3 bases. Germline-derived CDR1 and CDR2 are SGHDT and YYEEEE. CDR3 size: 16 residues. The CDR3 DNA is TGTGCCAGCAGCTCAACTAGCGGGAGAGGGACAGATACGCAGTATTTT. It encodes CASSSTSGRGTDTQYF. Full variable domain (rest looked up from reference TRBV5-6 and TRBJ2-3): DAGVTQSPTHLIKTRGQQVTLRCSPKSGHDTVSWYQQALGQGPQFIFQYYEEEERQRGNFPDRFSGHQFPNYSSELNVNALLLGDSALYLCASSSTSGRGTDTQYFGPGTRLTVL.

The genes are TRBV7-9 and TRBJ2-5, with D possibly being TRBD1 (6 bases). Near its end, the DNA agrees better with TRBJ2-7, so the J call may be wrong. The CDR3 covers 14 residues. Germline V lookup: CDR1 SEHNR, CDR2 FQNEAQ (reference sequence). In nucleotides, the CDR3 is TGTGCCAGCAGCCCAATCCAGGGGTCCTACGAGCAGTACTTC. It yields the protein CASSPIQGSYEQYF.

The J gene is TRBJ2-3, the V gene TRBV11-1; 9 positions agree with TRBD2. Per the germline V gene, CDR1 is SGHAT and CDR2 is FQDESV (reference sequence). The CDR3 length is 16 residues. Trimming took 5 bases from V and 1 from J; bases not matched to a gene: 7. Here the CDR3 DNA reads TGTGCCAGCAGCGCGGGACTAGCTCGTGGCACAGATACGCAGTATTTT. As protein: CASSAGLARGTDTQYF.